The text below deals with one TCR beta chain. Its antigen remains unidentified. V was pared by 3 bases and J by 0 bases, with 3 bases of the junction left unmatched. Germline values: CDR1 SGHRS, CDR2 YFSETQ. The CDR3 is made up of 15 amino acids. The multiple sclerosis controls were treatment-naive patients, and their relapsing-remitting disease was stable or active. Through negative isolation, CD4+ and CD8+ T cells were obtained, while TEMRA cells were enriched using FACS. This entry comes from a study of CD8 T cells in Susac syndrome. Random-hexamer reverse transcription was applied to about 0.5 to 1 ug RNA. A multiplex approach, immunoSEQ multiplex PCR, amplified TCR beta CDR3 across 54 Vbeta and 13 Jbeta. TCRdb used MiXCR to reprocess the immunoSEQ multiplex PCR reads, holding one entry per CDR3 protein. Of 140,000 to 150,000 distinct CDR3 sequences listed, roughly 95% were seen once; the top ten hold 0.11%.

Study-wide results and caveats: It was acknowledged in the study that its TCR sequencing and HLA analysis involved a relatively small number of individuals.

This clonotype was sampled from a human donor with multiple sclerosis. This chain joins TRBV5-1 and TRBJ2-3; TRBD2 aligns across 8 bases. Sequenced sample: CD4+ T cells from PBMCs. CDR3 amino acids: CASSSRTSSTDTQYF. CDR3 in DNA: TGCGCCAGCAGCTCCCGGACTAGCAGCACAGATACGCAGTATTTT. Full variable domain (rest looked up from reference TRBV5-1 and TRBJ2-3): KAGVTQTPRYLIKTRGQQVTLSCSPISGHRSVSWYQQTPGQGLQFLFEYFSETQRNKGNFPGRFSGRQFSNSRSEMNVSTLELGDSALYLCASSSRTSSTDTQYFGPGTRLTVL.